Following are 29 T cell receptor beta chains from one sample sequenced in a study of blood T cells in healthy people across ages (dated by TCRdb to 2015 to 2017). The method behind the library was 5' RACE. Instrument used: Illumina HiSeq 2500. A second PCR of about 6 to 12 cycles was run with a J-beta primer mix and a sample-barcoded 5' primer. The public reads were reprocessed in TCRdb via fastp at Q25 and MiXCR, keeping in-frame beta chains. Duplicate CDR3 protein sequences are folded into a single record with the most common DNA and genes. This sample lists fewer than 1,200,000 distinct CDR3 sequences; 20% to 25% were detected once. Approximately 0.7% of the sample goes to the ten largest clones. The same data also contributed to another study, on T cells of mothers and their children.

Sequencing used blood. These receptors originate from a girl aged 2-9 years in good health.

This clonotype was observed a few times. This chain links TRBV29-1 with TRBJ2-3; D unclear. The CDR3 extends over 11 amino acids. Per germline, CDR1 SQVTM and CDR2 ANQGSEA. With 6 bases removed from V and 4 bases from J, the gap between germline ends came to 8 bases. The chain's CDR3 is CSVETPDTQYF. The CDR3 region has the DNA TGCAGCGTAGAGACACCAGATACGCAGTATTTT.

This chain links TRBV10-3 with TRBJ1-2, with a tentative D call TRBD1 (6 bases). CDR1 is ENHRY and CDR2 is SYGVKD in the germline V gene. Trimming removed 8 bases from V and 6 bases from J, with 22 bases in between. CDR3 size: 15 residues. Here the CDR3 DNA reads TGTGCCATCTGGCAGCAAACGATGGGGGCGAATGGCTACACCTTC. This gives the protein CAIWQQTMGANGYTF.

V usage is TRBV28 and J usage is TRBJ1-1; TRBD1 matches 7 bases. Unmatched junction bases numbered 11, after V lost 4 bases and J lost 0 bases. The length of the CDR3 is 17 residues. Germline CDR1 reads MDHEN; CDR2 reads SYDVKM. The CDR3 DNA follows: TGTGCCAGCAGTTGGGTTAGACGAGGACAGGTGAACACTGAAGCTTTCTTT. Its translation: CASSWVRRGQVNTEAFF.

This clonotype has only a few counts. The chain carries TRBV28 and TRBJ2-1, with 10 nucleotides matching TRBD1. The DNA end favors TRBJ2-7, so the J call may be wrong. CDR3 length: 14 amino acids. CDR1 MDHEN and CDR2 SYDVKM come from the germline V gene. The CDR3 sequence is CASSAGQGSHEQYF. DNA of the CDR3: TGTGCCAGCAGTGCGGGACAGGGGAGCCACGAGCAGTACTTC.

This clonotype appeared a few times. This rearrangement joins TRBV20-1 to TRBJ1-1, with unresolved D. V lost 2 bases and J lost 6, with 10 bases in between. The CDR3 has 12 residues. Germline V CDR1 and CDR2: DFQATT, SNEGSKA (reference sequence). CDR3 bases: TGCAGTGCTAGACAGGACGAGGCTGAAGCTTTCTTT. Its translation: CSARQDEAEAFF.

This clonotype has only a few counts. The V and J genes are TRBV20-1 and TRBJ2-1, with D perhaps matching TRBD1 or TRBD2 (5 bases each). The CDR3 consists of 15 residues. Trimming took 2 bases from V and 9 from J, leaving 20 bases between them. Germline assignment: CDR1 DFQATT and CDR2 SNEGSKA (reference sequence). The CDR3 sequence: CSARPPGRISGEQFF. The DNA of the CDR3 is TGCAGTGCTAGACCACCGGGACGTATTTCGGGTGAGCAGTTCTTC.

The V call is TRBV4-3, the J call TRBJ2-2, with D uncertain. The CDR3 is 13 residues long. Trimming removed 1 base from V and 6 bases from J, with 6 bases in between. The germline gives CDR1 LGHNA, CDR2 YSLEER. The CDR3 is CASSQGGSGELFF. CDR3 DNA: TGCGCCAGCAGCCAAGGGGGATCCGGGGAGCTGTTTTTT.

V and J are TRBV6-1 and TRBJ2-3; tentatively, D is TRBD2 (6 bases). Trimming took 7 bases from V and 2 from J, leaving 13 bases between them. CDR1 and CDR2 (germline): MNHNS, SASEGT. The CDR3 totals 14 residues. The CDR3 reads CASTRGGTTDTQYF. The CDR3 DNA reads TGTGCCAGCACGCGAGGCGGGACCACAGATACGCAGTATTTT.

This clonotype was found a few times. The V call is TRBV19, the J call TRBJ1-2, with 7 bases matching TRBD1. The CDR3 contains 15 residues. The junction had 12 bases not matched to a gene; V was cut back by 6 bases and J by 5 bases. In germline, CDR1 is LNHDA, CDR2 SQIVND (reference sequence). As DNA, the CDR3 is TGTGCCAGTAGGCCACAGGGGATTGTAACTTATGGCTACACCTTC. This translates into CASRPQGIVTYGYTF.

The sample holds many counts of this clonotype. The rearrangement uses TRBV20-1 and TRBJ2-1; D might be TRBD2 (5 bases). Germline-derived CDR1 and CDR2 are DFQATT and SNEGSKA (reference sequence). This CDR3 is 16 amino acids long. Trimming cost V 0 bases and J 0 bases, with 12 bases left between them. CDR3 coding DNA: TGCAGTGCTAGAGATGCAAGTAGCGCCTCCTACAATGAGCAGTTCTTC. Amino acids: CSARDASSASYNEQFF.

This clonotype was seen a handful of times. The J gene is TRBJ1-2, the V gene TRBV12-3 or TRBV12-4, with 12 nucleotides matching TRBD1. The length of the CDR3 is 18 residues. Trimming took 4 bases from V and 3 from J; bases not matched to a gene: 12. For the CDR3, the DNA is TGTGCCAGCAGTTCCGGGACAGGGGGCTCTCGTGACTACTATGGCTACACCTTC. Residues: CASSSGTGGSRDYYGYTF.

This clonotype was recorded a few times. DNA of the CDR3: TGCGCCAGCAGCTTGGCTCGCCCCCAGGGTGAGCAGTTCTTC. This codes for CASSLARPQGEQFF. The chain joins TRBV5-1 to TRBJ2-1; TRBD1 is a possible D gene (5 bases). This CDR3 contains 14 residues. The germline V gene has CDR1 SGHRS and CDR2 YFSETQ. The V gene lost 0 bases and the J gene lost 9 bases, with 13 bases spanning the gap.

This clonotype was counted a few times. Relative to the germline gene, one junction end is altered; a read error may explain this. This rearrangement joins TRBV3-1 to TRBJ2-7; TRBD2 aligns across 13 bases. There are 17 residues in the CDR3. The germline gives CDR1 LGHDT, CDR2 YNNKEL (reference sequence). The CDR3 DNA is TGTGCCAGCAACCAAGGTCTGGAGACTAGCGGGAGGCGGGAGCAGTACTTC. Its protein product is CASNQGLETSGRREQYF.

This clonotype has a handful of counts. This chain uses TRBV25-1 with TRBJ2-4, with TRBD1 as a possible D gene (5 bases). CDR1 MGHDK and CDR2 SYGVNS come from the germline V gene. The CDR3 sequence is 16 residues long. The V end lost 4 bases, the J end lost 2 bases, and 15 bases lay between the germline ends. The CDR3 here is CASSGGPRVPKNIQYF. CDR3 DNA: TGTGCCAGCAGTGGGGGCCCTAGGGTGCCCAAAAACATTCAGTACTTC.

This chain connects TRBV7-2 to TRBJ1-5; 7 bases map to TRBD1. The CDR3 runs to 17 residues. Trimming cost V 0 bases and J 1 base; bases outside gene matches: 6. Germline CDR1 and CDR2: SGHTA and FQGNSA. The CDR3 DNA reads TGTGCCAGCAGCTTAGCCCCAGGGGGGGAGAGCAATCAGCCCCAGCATTTT. Translated, it gives CASSLAPGGESNQPQHF.

This clonotype was counted between two and nine times. The rearrangement uses TRBV11-2 and TRBJ2-3; tentative D call: TRBD2 (5 bases). The CDR3 sequence is 16 residues long. The V gene lost 0 bases and the J gene lost 6 bases, with 16 bases spanning the gap. Germline CDR1 reads SGHAT; CDR2 reads FQNNGV. As DNA, the CDR3 is TGTGCCAGCAGCTTAGAGCCCATAGCGTCGGGCGATACGCAGTATTTT. Translation: CASSLEPIASGDTQYF.

The V call is TRBV6-2 or TRBV6-3, the J call TRBJ2-7; D remains unclear. V was shortened by 6 bases and J by 5 bases, with 17 bases between the two germline ends. The CDR3 spans 14 residues. Germline V gene lookup returns CDR1 MNHEY and CDR2 SVGEGT. The CDR3 loop is CASSPWRSWNEQYF. For the CDR3, the DNA is TGTGCCAGCAGCCCCTGGCGGTCTTGGAACGAGCAGTACTTC.

V usage is TRBV4-1 and J usage is TRBJ1-3; D gene unclear. In germline, CDR1 is MGHRA, CDR2 YSYEKL. V was cut by 4 bases and J by 4 bases, with 17 bases left in between. The CDR3 is 16 residues long. The CDR3, as DNA: TGCGCCAGCAGCCCTGGTGTCTTGCCCCCAGGAAACACCATATATTTT. Protein product: CASSPGVLPPGNTIYF.

This clonotype was counted a few times. Possible read error: a much larger clone is one base away. The chain is built from TRBV4-2 and TRBJ2-5, with 8 bases that match TRBD2. CDR1 is LGHNA, CDR2 YNFKEQ, per germline. The CDR3 extends over 16 amino acids. The CDR3, as DNA: TGTGCCAGCAGCCAGGACCCGGCGGGGGGATCCTACGAGCAGAACTTC. As protein: CASSQDPAGGSYEQNF.

The table lists this clonotype with a count of one. The chain couples TRBV6-1 to TRBJ2-5, with D possibly TRBD2 on 6 matching bases. The J call may not be correct, given that the DNA end is closer to TRBJ2-1. The CDR3 is made up of 17 amino acids. Germline V gives CDR1 MNHNS, CDR2 SASEGT. CDR3 nucleotides: TGTGCCAGCCCGTCGCTGCGGGGCCAGAGCTCCTACAATGAGCAGTTCTTC. This translates into CASPSLRGQSSYNEQFF.

V and J are TRBV24-1 and TRBJ1-5; D gene unclear. Germline values: CDR1 KGHDR, CDR2 SFDVKD. The CDR3 spans 14 residues. V was cut by 3 bases and J by 0 bases, with 5 bases left in between. CDR3 sequence: CATSDQDSNQPQHF. DNA for the CDR3: TGTGCCACCAGTGATCAGGATAGCAATCAGCCCCAGCATTTT.

This clonotype came up a few times. The chain carries TRBV5-6 and TRBJ2-3; TRBD2 matches at 7 bases. After removal of 0 bases from V and 1 base from J, the junction contained 2 bases not matched to a gene. CDR1 is SGHDT and CDR2 is YYEEEE in the germline V gene. This CDR3 is built from 15 residues. The CDR3 nucleotides read TGTGCCAGCAGCTTGGCGGCGGGGGGCACAGATACGCAGTATTTT. Protein product: CASSLAAGGTDTQYF.

This clonotype was observed a few times. The chain couples TRBV28 to TRBJ2-7; D uncertain. There are 14 residues in the CDR3. Trimming took 7 bases from V and 3 from J, leaving 16 bases between them. CDR1 is MDHEN, CDR2 SYDVKM, per germline. The chain's CDR3 is CASTPRLLDYEQYF. CDR3 DNA sequence: TGTGCCAGCACCCCGAGGCTTTTAGACTACGAGCAGTACTTC.

The V gene is TRBV7-2, the J gene TRBJ2-7; D not resolved. CDR1 and CDR2 (germline): SGHTA, FQGNSA. This CDR3 has 13 residues. The ends were cut back, 3 bases at V and 2 bases at J, with 8 bases in the middle. The CDR3 spells CASSFGSPYEQYF. As DNA, the CDR3 is TGTGCCAGCAGCTTTGGATCCCCCTACGAGCAGTACTTC.

This clonotype was observed a few times. This chain connects TRBV3-1 to TRBJ2-5; 12 bases are a match to TRBD1. Germline V gene data show CDR1 as LGHDT and CDR2 as YNNKEL (reference sequence). The CDR3 has 16 residues. After removal of 4 bases from V and 5 bases from J, the junction contained 8 bases not matched to a gene. This chain's CDR3 is CASSRDRGLEGETQYF. The CDR3 DNA sequence: TGTGCCAGCAGCCGGGACAGGGGGCTGGAGGGCGAGACCCAGTACTTC.

The chain has TRBV5-1 and TRBJ1-2; D might be TRBD1 (5 bases). CDR3 length: 14 amino acids. The germline V and J ends were trimmed by 4 bases and 4 bases, with 14 bases remaining between them. Germline CDR1 is SGHRS and CDR2 is YFSETQ. The chain's CDR3 is CASSGKKGIYGYTF. As DNA, the CDR3 is TGCGCCAGCAGCGGGAAGAAGGGGATCTATGGCTACACCTTC. Looking up the rest from reference TRBV5-1 and TRBJ1-2 gives the full variable domain: KAGVTQTPRYLIKTRGQQVTLSCSPISGHRSVSWYQQTPGQGLQFLFEYFSETQRNKGNFPGRFSGRQFSNSRSEMNVSTLELGDSALYLCASSGKKGIYGYTFGSGTRLTVV.

This clonotype has a handful of counts. This chain's CDR3 is CASGDRENSPLHF. The DNA of the CDR3 is TGTGCCAGCGGAGACCGCGAAAATTCACCCCTCCACTTT. The chain combines TRBV12-3 or TRBV12-4 with TRBJ1-6, with D unresolved. CDR3 length equals 13 residues. Trimming removed 8 bases from V and 7 bases from J, with 12 bases in between.

This clonotype was seen more than once but under ten times. The junction does not match germline at one end; this may be a read error. The chain carries TRBV7-9 and TRBJ1-1; D gene uncertain. In germline, CDR1 is SEHNR, CDR2 FQNEAQ (reference sequence). The CDR3 contains 12 residues. The CDR3 sequence is CAGSLISTEAFF. The CDR3 nucleotides read TGTGCCGGCAGCTTAATTTCCACTGAAGCTTTCTTT. Supplemented by reference TRBV7-9 and TRBJ1-1, the full variable domain reads DTGVSQNPRHKITKRGQNVTFRCDPISEHNRLYWYRQTLGQGPEFLTYFQNEAQLEKSRLLSDRFSAERPKGSFSTLEIQRTEQGDSAMYLCAGSLISTEAFFGQGTRLTVV.

This chain joins TRBV28 and TRBJ2-5, with 10 bases identical to TRBD1. The J call is in doubt because the DNA end fits TRBJ2-7 better. Germline V gene sequence: CDR1 MDHEN, CDR2 SYDVKM. The CDR3 is 16 residues long. The CDR3 is CASSFWRGQGDYEQYF. CDR3 coding DNA: TGTGCCAGCAGTTTTTGGCGAGGACAGGGGGACTACGAGCAGTACTTC.